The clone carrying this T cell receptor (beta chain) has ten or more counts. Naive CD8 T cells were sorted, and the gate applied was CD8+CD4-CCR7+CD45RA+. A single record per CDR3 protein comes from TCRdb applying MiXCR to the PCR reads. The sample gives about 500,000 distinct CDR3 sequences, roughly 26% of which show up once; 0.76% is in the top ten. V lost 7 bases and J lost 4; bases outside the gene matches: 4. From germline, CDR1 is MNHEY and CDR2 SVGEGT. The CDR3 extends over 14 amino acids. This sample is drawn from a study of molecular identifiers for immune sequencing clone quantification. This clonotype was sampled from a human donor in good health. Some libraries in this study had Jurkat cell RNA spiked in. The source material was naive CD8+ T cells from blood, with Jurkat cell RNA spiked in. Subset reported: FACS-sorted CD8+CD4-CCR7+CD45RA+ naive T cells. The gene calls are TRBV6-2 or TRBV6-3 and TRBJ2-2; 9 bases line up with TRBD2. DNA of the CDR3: TGTGCCAGCACTAGCGGGATTCGCACCGGGGAGCTGTTTTTT. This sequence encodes CASTSGIRTGELFF.